This T cell receptor beta chain derives from a study of T cell repertoires in cytomegalovirus infection. Across the study: Use of recently identified HLA-C-restricted and well-studied HLA-B-restricted CMV epitopes was part of the study.

CDR3 length: 16 residues. Deletions cut 4 bases from V and 0 bases from J, with 13 bases between. CDR1 and CDR2 from the germline V gene are SNHLY and FYNNEI. In TCRdb, the reads were re-called with MiXCR into one record per CDR3 protein. The data show fewer than 1,000,000 distinct CDR3 sequences, approximately 31% seen once. Whole-study findings and limits: HLA-C-restricted CMV clonotypes gave the most frequent clonotype in two of eight donors.

In the case of this clonotype: Its matching antigen is unknown.

This rearrangement joins TRBV2 to TRBJ2-1; D may be TRBD1 (6 bases). The TCR comes from a human donor in good health (CMV status not recorded). Some clones in this sample may be carry-over from other donors' samples. The specimen comprised cultured CD8+ T cells from PBMCs, sampled from culture after CMV antigen stimulation. The CDR3 sequence is CASSVSGASSYNEQFF. In DNA, the CDR3 is TGTGCCAGCAGTGTCTCAGGGGCTAGCTCCTACAATGAGCAGTTCTTC. The full variable domain, with the rest looked up from reference TRBV2 and TRBJ2-1, is EPEVTQTPSHQVTQMGQEVILRCVPISNHLYFYWYRQILGQKVEFLVSFYNNEISEKSEIFDDQFSVERPDGSNFTLKIRSTKLEDSAMYFCASSVSGASSYNEQFFGPGTRLTVL.